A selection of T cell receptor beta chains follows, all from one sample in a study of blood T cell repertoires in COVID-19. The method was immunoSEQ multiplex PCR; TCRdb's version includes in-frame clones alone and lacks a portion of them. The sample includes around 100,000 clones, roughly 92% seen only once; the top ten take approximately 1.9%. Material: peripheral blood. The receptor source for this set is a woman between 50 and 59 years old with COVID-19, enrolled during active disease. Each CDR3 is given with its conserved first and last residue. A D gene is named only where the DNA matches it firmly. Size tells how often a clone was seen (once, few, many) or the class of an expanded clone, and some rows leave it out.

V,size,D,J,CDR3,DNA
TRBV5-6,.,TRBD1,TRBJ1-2,CASSYPTGWNGYTF,TGTGCCAGCAGCTATCCGACAGGGTGGAATGGCTACACCTTC
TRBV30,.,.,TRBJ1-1,CAWSDLGNTEAFF,TGTGCCTGGAGTGACCTAGGGAACACTGAAGCTTTCTTT
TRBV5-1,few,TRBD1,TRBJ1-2,CASSLTWTGGLGYGYTF,TGCGCCAGCAGCTTGACTTGGACAGGGGGCCTTGGCTATGGCTACACCTTC
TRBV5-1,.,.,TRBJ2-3,CASSIAPGADTQYF,TGCGCCAGCAGCATCGCCCCAGGGGCAGATACGCAGTATTTT
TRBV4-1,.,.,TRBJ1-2,CASSLDQAVYGYTF,TGCGCCAGCAGCCTCGACCAGGCCGTCTATGGCTACACCTTC
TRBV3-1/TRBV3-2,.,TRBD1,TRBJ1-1,CASSHRTGGKAFF,TGTGCCAGCAGCCACCGGACAGGGGGAAAAGCTTTCTTT
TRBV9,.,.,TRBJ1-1,CASSVVPGVTEAFF,TGTGCCAGCAGCGTAGTTCCCGGGGTCACTGAAGCTTTCTTT
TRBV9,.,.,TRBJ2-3,CASSVGGGLRSTDTQYF,TGTGCCAGCAGCGTAGGTGGGGGACTCAGAAGCACAGATACGCAGTATTTT
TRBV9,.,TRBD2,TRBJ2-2,CASSDQRGNTGELFF,TGTGCCAGCAGCGATCAGCGGGGGAACACCGGGGAGCTGTTTTTT
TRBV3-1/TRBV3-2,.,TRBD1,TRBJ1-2,CASSQGDRAGYTF,TGTGCCAGCAGCCAAGGGGACAGGGCTGGCTACACCTTC
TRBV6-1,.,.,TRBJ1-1,CASSEVGGNTEAFF,TGTGCCAGCAGTGAAGTTGGGGGCAACACTGAAGCTTTCTTT
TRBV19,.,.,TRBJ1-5,CASSWTVQANQPQHF,TGTGCCAGTAGTTGGACAGTCCAAGCTAATCAGCCCCAGCATTTT
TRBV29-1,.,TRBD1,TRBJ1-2,CSVEEKRGQALFYGYTF,TGCAGCGTTGAAGAGAAGAGGGGACAGGCTCTTTTCTATGGCTACACCTTC
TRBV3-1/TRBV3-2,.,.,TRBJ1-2,CASSPWDSFGYTF,TGTGCCAGCAGCCCCTGGGACTCCTTTGGCTACACCTTC
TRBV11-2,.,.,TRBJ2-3,CASSQGLDTQYF,TGTGCCAGCAGCCAGGGGCTTGATACGCAGTATTTT